A single sample is the source of the 21 T cell receptor beta chains below, sequenced in a study of blood T cell dynamics during melanoma immunotherapy. Profiling relied on immunoSEQ multiplex PCR, and the TCRdb table lists in-frame clones only, not all of them. Of roughly 12,000 clones in the sample, 88% were seen once. Stated time point: week 3, after first cycle of checkpoint inhibitor. The sample here was blood, taken from a patient treated with checkpoint blockade. These receptors came from a human donor with melanoma.

V and J are TRBV7-2 and TRBJ2-5; the D gene is possibly TRBD1 (5 bases). Germline V gene data show CDR1 as SGHTA and CDR2 as FQGNSA. Between the trimmed V and J ends, which lost 0 bases and 5 bases, there was a span of 13 bases. The CDR3 spans 15 residues. The CDR3 bases are TGTGCCAGCAGCTTAGCGCGACAGACCGGGGAGACCCAGTACTTC. Its protein is CASSLARQTGETQYF. Combining the CDR3 with reference TRBV7-2 and TRBJ2-5 gives the whole variable domain GAGVSQSPSNKVTEKGKDVELRCDPISGHTALYWYRQSLGQGLEFLIYFQGNSAPDKSGLPSDRFSAERTGGSVSTLTIQRTQQEDSAVYLCASSLARQTGETQYFGPGTRLLVL.

The rearrangement links TRBV7-9 to TRBJ2-6; 8 bases line up with TRBD1. J gave up 0 bases and V 2 bases, and 9 bases lay outside the gene matches. This CDR3 spans 19 amino acids. Germline V lookup: CDR1 SEHNR, CDR2 FQNEAQ (reference sequence). This CDR3 reads CASSLRPQGALSGANVLTF. The CDR3 region has the DNA TGTGCCAGCAGCTTAAGGCCTCAGGGGGCCCTCTCTGGGGCCAACGTCCTGACTTTC.

For this clone: Other DNA variants within this sample encode the same CDR3. The CDR3 DNA is TGTGCCAGCAGCTTCCTAACCCTGAACACTGAAGCTTTCTTT. It translates to CASSFLTLNTEAFF. The chain is built from TRBV5-5 and TRBJ1-1; D call uncertain. V was clipped by 2 bases and J by 0 bases, with 8 bases between them. The CDR3 runs 14 residues. Germline CDR1 and CDR2: SGHKS and YYEKEE (reference sequence).

The chain joins TRBV11-2 to TRBJ1-2; D is uncertain. The CDR3 extends over 12 amino acids. Per germline, CDR1 SGHAT and CDR2 FQNNGV. The germline V and J ends were trimmed by 0 bases and 4 bases, with 3 bases remaining between them. DNA of the CDR3: TGTGCCAGCAGCTTAGATAGCTATGGCTACACCTTC. Amino acids: CASSLDSYGYTF.

The DNA of the CDR3 is TGTGCCAGCAGGTCGGGTGGCTCTGGGGCCAACGTCCTGACTTTC. Translating it yields CASRSGGSGANVLTF. The chain couples TRBV6-1 to TRBJ2-6; D call uncertain. V lost 6 bases to trimming and J lost 0 bases, with 9 bases between them. Germline values: CDR1 MNHNS, CDR2 SASEGT. The CDR3 is 15 amino acids.

This clone came up once. The V and J genes are TRBV7-3 and TRBJ2-2; D is ambiguous. The germline V gene encodes CDR1 SGHTA and CDR2 FQGTGA. The V end was cut by 4 bases, the J end by 1 base, with 10 bases between. The CDR3 has 15 amino acids. Here the CDR3 reads CASSSTGLNTGELFF. CDR3 DNA: TGTGCCAGCAGCTCCACGGGCTTGAACACCGGGGAGCTGTTTTTT.

The genes are TRBV2 and TRBJ1-2, with a possible D match to TRBD1 (5 bases). CDR1 is SNHLY and CDR2 is FYNNEI in the germline V gene. This CDR3 comprises 13 residues. V dropped 8 bases and J dropped 3 bases, with 13 bases sitting between them. The CDR3 region has the DNA TGTGCCAGCGAGCGGGACCGAGACTATGGCTACACCTTC. It specifies CASERDRDYGYTF.

The chain recombines TRBV5-5 with TRBJ1-1; D not certain. The germline V gene encodes CDR1 SGHKS and CDR2 YYEKEE (reference sequence). CDR3 length: 14 amino acids. V lost 0 bases to trimming and J lost 1 base, with 7 bases between them. Here the CDR3 reads CASSLVQKNTEAFF. In DNA, the CDR3 is TGTGCCAGCAGCTTGGTACAGAAGAACACTGAAGCTTTCTTT. The full variable domain, with the rest looked up from reference TRBV5-5 and TRBJ1-1, is DAGVTQSPTHLIKTRGQQVTLRCSPISGHKSVSWYQQVLGQGPQFIFQYYEKEERGRGNFPDRFSARQFPNYSSELNVNALLLGDSALYLCASSLVQKNTEAFFGQGTRLTVV.

V is TRBV11-3 and J is TRBJ1-1; TRBD1 matches 7 bases. With 5 bases clipped from V and 1 base from J, the junction kept 4 bases outside the gene matches. The germline V gene encodes CDR1 SGHNT and CDR2 YENEEA. This CDR3 region has 14 residues. The CDR3 DNA reads TGTGCCAGCAGCGACGGGACAGCGAACACTGAAGCTTTCTTT. This sequence encodes CASSDGTANTEAFF.

The V and J genes are TRBV7-8 and TRBJ2-7; D is possibly TRBD2 (5 bases). The length of the CDR3 is 14 residues. In germline, CDR1 is SGHVS, CDR2 FQNEAQ. V gave up 5 bases and J gave up 4 bases, with 15 bases separating them. The CDR3 region is CASSRSVVGYEQYF. The CDR3 DNA follows: TGTGCCAGCAGCCGTAGCGTCGTTGGATACGAGCAGTACTTC.

The chain joins TRBV6-5 to TRBJ1-2; 10 bases line up with TRBD1. Germline loops: CDR1 MNHEY, CDR2 SVGAGI. V shed 3 bases and J 4 bases; nucleotides not matched to a gene: 8. CDR3 length equals 16 residues. The CDR3 DNA reads as TGTGCCAGCAGTTATTCTCGGACAGGGGGGACCTATGGCTACACCTTC. This gives the protein CASSYSRTGGTYGYTF.

This rearrangement joins TRBV4-3 to TRBJ1-2; D is uncertain. CDR1 LGHNA and CDR2 YSLEER come from the germline V gene. This CDR3 is 14 amino acids long. V was pared by 0 bases and J by 7 bases, with 12 bases between. In DNA form, the CDR3 reads TGCGCCAGCAGCCAAGAGAGAAATAGCCGTGGCTACACCTTC. This sequence encodes CASSQERNSRGYTF.

J is TRBJ1-2 and V is TRBV6-1; the D gene is possibly TRBD1 (5 bases). Trimming pared 6 bases from V and 4 bases from J, leaving 9 bases between. The CDR3 spans 12 residues. CDR1 is MNHNS and CDR2 is SASEGT in the germline V gene. The CDR3 DNA follows: TGTGCCAGCAGCCAGGACACCTATGGCTACACCTTC. Translating it yields CASSQDTYGYTF.

The chain has TRBV12-5 and TRBJ2-2; weak D call: TRBD1 (6 bases). Germline assignment: CDR1 LGHNT and CDR2 FRNRAP. The V end was cut by 6 bases, the J end by 1 base, with 12 bases between. This CDR3 spans 15 amino acids. As DNA, the CDR3 is TGTGCTAGTGGGGCCGGGACATTGAACACCGGGGAGCTGTTTTTT. The encoded protein is CASGAGTLNTGELFF.

The rearrangement uses TRBV7-9 and TRBJ2-1; the D call may be TRBD1 or TRBD2 (5 bases each). Trimming shortened V by 1 base and J by 4 bases, and 11 bases separated the two germline ends. Per the germline V gene, CDR1 is SEHNR and CDR2 is FQNEAQ (reference sequence). This CDR3 is 15 amino acids long. This chain's CDR3 is CASSLVGDPYNEQFF. DNA of the CDR3: TGTGCCAGCAGCTTAGTGGGGGACCCTTACAATGAGCAGTTCTTC. The complete variable domain, with remaining parts taken from reference TRBV7-9 and TRBJ2-1, reads DTGVSQNPRHKITKRGQNVTFRCDPISEHNRLYWYRQTLGQGPEFLTYFQNEAQLEKSRLLSDRFSAERPKGSFSTLEIQRTEQGDSAMYLCASSLVGDPYNEQFFGPGTRLTVL.

CDR3 in amino acids: CSELSGKEQFF. Written as DNA, the CDR3 is TGCAGCGAACTATCAGGGAAGGAGCAGTTCTTC. This chain joins TRBV29-1 and TRBJ2-1; the D gene is possibly TRBD1 (5 bases). The CDR3 is made up of 11 amino acids. V lost 7 bases, J lost 10 bases, and 14 bases lay in between. Germline V CDR1 and CDR2: SQVTM, ANQGSEA.

This rearrangement joins TRBV7-8 to TRBJ1-6; no definite D call. The CDR3 has 16 amino acids. V lost 1 base, J lost 7 bases, and 14 bases lay in between. Germline-derived CDR1 and CDR2 are SGHVS and FQNEAQ. As DNA, the CDR3 is TGTGCCAGCAGCTTAGTTCCGACGGGGAGCAATTCACCCCTCCACTTT. Its protein product is CASSLVPTGSNSPLHF.

The chain links TRBV5-1 to TRBJ2-6; D uncertain. Germline V gene lookup returns CDR1 SGHRS and CDR2 YFSETQ. The CDR3 runs 15 residues. Trimming left V 0 bases short and J 4 bases short, with 8 bases between. The CDR3 here is CASSLVTAGANVLTF. The DNA of the CDR3 is TGCGCCAGCAGCTTGGTGACGGCCGGGGCCAACGTCCTGACTTTC.

This clone was found once. CDR3 in amino acids: CASSEWTTTYEQYF. As DNA, the CDR3 is TGTGCCAGCAGCGAATGGACTACCACCTACGAGCAGTACTTC. This chain joins TRBV7-2 and TRBJ2-7; weak D call: TRBD2 (6 bases). Trimming took off 5 bases at V and 2 bases at J, with 13 bases between the two ends. From germline, CDR1 is SGHTA and CDR2 FQGNSA. This CDR3 is 14 amino acids long.

This clone is a singleton in its sample. This sequence joins TRBV28 and TRBJ1-2, with TRBD1 matching 7 bases. The CDR3 consists of 14 residues. Germline CDR1 and CDR2: MDHEN and SYDVKM. With 5 bases clipped from V and 4 bases from J, the junction kept 7 bases outside the gene matches. CDR3 protein: CASSPTGTAYGYTF. CDR3 in DNA: TGTGCCAGCAGTCCCACCGGGACAGCCTATGGCTACACCTTC.

V gene TRBV27 combines with J gene TRBJ1-5, with D possibly being TRBD1 (5 bases). V was cut by 3 bases and J by 3 bases, with 9 bases left in between. The CDR3 totals 14 residues. Germline-derived CDR1 and CDR2 are MNHEY and SMNVEV (reference sequence). The CDR3 nucleotides are TGTGCCAGCAGTTTTGTGGGGCCCAATCAGCCCCAGCATTTT. This translates into CASSFVGPNQPQHF.